What follows describes a single T cell receptor beta chain. The sample originates from a study of Ad26.COV2.S vaccination and SARS-CoV-2 variants. At the level of the study: Donor joined the COV1001 Ad26.COV2.S trial arm. Administration of Ad26.COV2.S was intramuscular, either once or twice 56 days apart.

Documented treatment: around 19 received Ad26.COV2.S at low or high dose, single or two shots; several received placebo; per-sample allocation not given. Following the first vaccine or placebo injection, samples were taken on day 63. The protocol was immunoSEQ multiplex PCR, while the TCRdb copy is restricted to in-frame clones and leaves out a portion. In the table there are about 680,000 clones, approximately 88% of which are singletons. This CDR3 spans 13 amino acids. CDR1 is SNHLY, CDR2 FYNNEI, per germline. Trimming stripped 4 bases from V and 7 bases from J, with 11 bases between. The sequencing used peripheral blood, collected in a trial of Ad26.COV2.S vaccine versus placebo. This sequence was found in a person aged 18-65 years who received the Ad26.COV2.S COVID-19 vaccine or a placebo. The rearrangement uses TRBV2 and TRBJ1-5; D is possibly TRBD1 (6 bases). The CDR3 loop is CASSGQVSQPQHF. CDR3 in DNA: TGTGCCAGCAGTGGACAGGTGAGCCAGCCCCAGCATTTT.